This TCR beta chain appears in the sequencing data of a study of T-cell memory formation after mild COVID-19. TCRdb processed the 5' RACE reads anew with MiXCR; each CDR3 protein has one entry. Here the sample spans approximately 300,000 distinct CDR3 sequences, roughly a fifth being singletons. CDR3 length: 13 amino acids. V gave up 4 bases and J gave up 8 bases; unmatched junction bases: 4. Per the germline V gene, CDR1 is SGHKS and CDR2 is YYEKEE (reference sequence). The V gene is TRBV5-5, the J gene TRBJ2-1; 9 bases match TRBD1. The sequenced material came from PBMCs or a T cell subset sorted from them (not recorded which). The TCR comes from a man between 18 and 35 years old who had mild COVID-19 (a few samples of this study predate the infection). Cell type and time point are not known. Here the CDR3 DNA reads TGTGCCAGCAGCCCGGACAGGGGCGATGAGCAGTTCTTC. It is translated as CASSPDRGDEQFF.